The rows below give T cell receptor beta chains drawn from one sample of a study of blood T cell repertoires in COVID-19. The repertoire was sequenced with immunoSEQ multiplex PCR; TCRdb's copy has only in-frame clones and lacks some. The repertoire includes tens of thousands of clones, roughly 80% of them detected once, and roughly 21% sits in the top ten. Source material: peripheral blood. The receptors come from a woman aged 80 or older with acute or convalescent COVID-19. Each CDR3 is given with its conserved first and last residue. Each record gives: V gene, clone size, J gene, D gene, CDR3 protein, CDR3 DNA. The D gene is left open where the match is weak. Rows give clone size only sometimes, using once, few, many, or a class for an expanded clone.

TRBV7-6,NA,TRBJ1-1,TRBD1,CASSLRQGASTEAFF,TGTGCCAGCAGCCTACGACAGGGGGCGAGTACTGAAGCTTTCTTT
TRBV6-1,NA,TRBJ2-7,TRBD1,CASSEPGQGDPYEQYF,TGTGCCAGCAGTGAACCTGGACAGGGAGATCCCTACGAGCAGTACTTC
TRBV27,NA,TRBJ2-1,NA,CASKRGLPQNEQFF,TGTGCCAGCAAGCGCGGTCTCCCGCAAAATGAGCAGTTCTTC
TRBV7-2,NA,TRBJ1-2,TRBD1,CASSLTGVPYGYTF,TGTGCCAGCAGCTTAACAGGGGTCCCTTATGGCTACACCTTC
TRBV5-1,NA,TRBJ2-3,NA,CASSKAGTFYTDTQYF,TGCGCCAGCAGCAAAGCCGGGACATTCTACACAGATACGCAGTATTTT
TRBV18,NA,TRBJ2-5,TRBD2,CASSPGLAGVGETQYF,TGTGCCAGCTCACCCGGGCTGGCGGGAGTTGGGGAGACCCAGTACTTC
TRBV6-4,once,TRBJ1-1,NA,CASSDSYTGVEAFF,TGTGCCAGCAGTGACTCCTACACAGGTGTTGAAGCTTTCTTT
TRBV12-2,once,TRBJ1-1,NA,CASRLATGRTEAFF,TGTGCAAGTCGCTTAGCAACAGGGCGAACTGAAGCTTTCTTT
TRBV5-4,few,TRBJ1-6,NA,CASSLNPASGSPLHF,TGTGCCAGCAGCTTAAATCCCGCCTCGGGTTCACCCCTCCACTTT
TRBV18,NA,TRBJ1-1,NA,CASSQGTEAFF,TGTGCCAGCTCTCAAGGGACAGAAGCTTTCTTT
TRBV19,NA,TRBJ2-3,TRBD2,CASRRAGEQDTQYF,TGTGCCAGTAGGAGAGCGGGAGAGCAAGATACGCAGTATTTT
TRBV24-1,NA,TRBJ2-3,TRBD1,CASHRDREADTQYF,TGTGCCTCCCACCGGGACAGGGAGGCAGATACGCAGTATTTT
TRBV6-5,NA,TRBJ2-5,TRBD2,CARSEGRGRETQYF,TGTGCCAGGTCTGAGGGGAGGGGACGAGAGACCCAGTACTTC
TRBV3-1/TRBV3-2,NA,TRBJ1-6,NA,CASSQSSYLSPLHF,TGTGCCAGCAGCCAAAGCTCATATCTTTCACCCCTCCACTTT
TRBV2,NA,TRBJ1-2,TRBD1,CASNFRQGYYGGYTF,TGTGCCAGTAACTTCCGACAGGGATACTATGGCGGCTACACCTTC
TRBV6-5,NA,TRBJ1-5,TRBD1,CASRPGTAPSSQHF,TGTGCCAGCAGACCCGGGACAGCCCCTTCGTCCCAGCATTTT
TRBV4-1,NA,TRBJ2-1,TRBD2,CASSRGTSGSYNEQFF,TGCGCCAGCAGCCGTGGGACTAGCGGTTCCTACAATGAGCAGTTCTTC
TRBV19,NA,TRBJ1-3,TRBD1,CASSTQGARGGNTIYF,TGTGCCAGTAGTACCCAGGGGGCTCGTGGTGGAAACACCATATATTTT
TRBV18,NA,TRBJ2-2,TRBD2,CASSPGTSGLNTGELFF,TGTGCCAGCTCACCAGGGACTAGCGGGCTTAACACCGGGGAGCTGTTTTTT
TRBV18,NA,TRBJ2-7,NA,CASSPIDSHEQYF,TGTGCCAGCTCACCCATCGACAGTCACGAGCAGTACTTC
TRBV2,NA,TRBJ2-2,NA,CASSVRRQGNTGELFF,TGTGCCAGCAGTGTAAGACGGCAGGGGAACACCGGGGAGCTGTTTTTT
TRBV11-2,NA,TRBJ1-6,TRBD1,CASSLLTGGSNSPLHF,TGTGCCAGCAGCTTACTAACAGGGGGGAGTAATTCACCCCTCCACTTT
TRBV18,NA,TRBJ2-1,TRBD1,CASSPQGTGWPLYNEQFF,TGTGCCAGCTCACCGCAGGGGACAGGGTGGCCTCTCTACAATGAGCAGTTCTTC
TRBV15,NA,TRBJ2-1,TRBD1,CATSRDYGTGAGNEQFF,TGTGCCACCAGCAGAGATTATGGAACAGGGGCAGGGAATGAGCAGTTCTTC
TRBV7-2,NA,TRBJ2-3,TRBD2,CASNQREFSDTQYF,TGTGCCAGCAACCAGCGGGAGTTTTCAGATACGCAGTATTTT
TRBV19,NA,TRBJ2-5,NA,CASSRQGTETQYF,TGTGCCAGTAGTCGCCAGGGGACCGAGACCCAGTACTTC
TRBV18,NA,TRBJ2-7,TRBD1,CASSAQRDRGPEQYF,TGTGCCAGCTCAGCTCAACGGGACAGGGGGCCCGAGCAGTACTTC
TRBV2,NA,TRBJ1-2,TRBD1,CASSIGTGSYGYTF,TGTGCCAGCAGTATAGGGACAGGGAGCTATGGCTACACCTTC
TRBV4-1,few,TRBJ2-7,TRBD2,CASSQLTSGREQYF,TGCGCCAGCAGCCAATTGACTAGCGGGAGAGAGCAGTACTTC
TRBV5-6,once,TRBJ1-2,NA,CASSNNPGVLRGYTF,TGTGCCAGCAGCAATAACCCAGGGGTTCTAAGGGGCTACACCTTC
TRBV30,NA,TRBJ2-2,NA,CACDKTGTGELFF,TGTGCCTGTGACAAAACGGGGACCGGGGAGCTGTTTTTT
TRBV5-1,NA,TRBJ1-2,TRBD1,CASRRDRDGYTF,TGCGCCAGCAGAAGGGACAGGGACGGCTACACCTTC
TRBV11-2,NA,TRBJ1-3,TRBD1,CASSSTRGRGRTHAF,TGTGCCAGCAGCTCGACGAGGGGGCGCGGACGGACCCACGCCTTT
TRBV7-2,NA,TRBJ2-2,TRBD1,CASSFTGGAGTGELFF,TGTGCCAGCAGCTTTACAGGGGGCGCGGGCACCGGGGAGCTGTTTTTT